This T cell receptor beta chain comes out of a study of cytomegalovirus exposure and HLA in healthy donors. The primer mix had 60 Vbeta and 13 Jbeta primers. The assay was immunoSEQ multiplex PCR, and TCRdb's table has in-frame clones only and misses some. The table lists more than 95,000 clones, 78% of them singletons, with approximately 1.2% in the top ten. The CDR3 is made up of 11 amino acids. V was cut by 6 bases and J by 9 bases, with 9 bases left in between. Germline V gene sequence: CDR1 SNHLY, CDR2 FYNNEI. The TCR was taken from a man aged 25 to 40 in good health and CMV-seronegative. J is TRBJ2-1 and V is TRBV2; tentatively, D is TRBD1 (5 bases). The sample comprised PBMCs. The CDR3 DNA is TGTGCCAGCAGCGCAGGGTCTGAGCAGTTCTTC. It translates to CASSAGSEQFF.